The present T cell receptor (beta chain) was sequenced within a study of memory CD4+ T cells and cytomegalovirus serostatus. Single viable CD3+CD4+CD8-CD45RO+ cells were sorted as the memory CD4+ T cells. Clones were read by immunoSEQ multiplex PCR, and TCRdb kept only the in-frame ones, dropping some. The sample has some 60,000 clones, about 81% seen once. Deletions cut 3 bases from V and 2 bases from J, with 7 bases between. This CDR3 comprises 13 residues. Germline assignment: CDR1 SEHNR and CDR2 FQNEAQ (reference sequence). The chain employs TRBV7-9 and TRBJ2-5; D not resolved. The sequence was collected from an adult in good health and CMV-seronegative. Source material: memory CD4+ T cells from blood. CDR3 in amino acids: CASSFRVQETQYF. DNA of the CDR3: TGTGCCAGCAGCTTTAGAGTGCAAGAGACCCAGTACTTC.